This T cell receptor beta chain comes out of a study of T cell responses to AZD1222 COVID-19 vaccine. Study results and caveats: Possibly, clonal diversity was underestimated; donors were largely white British and included more females.

Measured with immunoSEQ multiplex PCR; TCRdb has only the in-frame clones, and not every one. The table records around 110,000 clones, 87% of them present only once. The CDR3 contains 13 residues. V was trimmed by 3 bases and J by 4 bases, leaving 7 bases between them. A note on this clone: What it binds is unknown. This CDR3 is also generated by other DNA sequences in the sample.

The sequence derives from an adult who received the AZD1222 COVID-19 vaccine. Material: peripheral blood, obtained 28 days after the second AZD1222 dose. This chain links TRBV12-3 or TRBV12-4 with TRBJ1-5; D unresolved. The CDR3 coding sequence is TGTGCCAGCAGTTTTTCCGGTAATCAGCCCCAGCATTTT. Protein product: CASSFSGNQPQHF.